These 16 T cell receptor beta chains were sequenced from one sample in a study of blood T cells in healthy people across ages. A second PCR, run for about 6 to 11 cycles, used a sample-barcoded 5' primer plus a J-beta primer mix. TCRdb passed the 5' RACE reads through MiXCR, listing each CDR3 protein once. This sample has 550,000 to 750,000 distinct CDR3 sequences, with under 25% found just once. Source material: blood. These receptor sequences come from a man in his 70s in good health.

V gene TRBV19 combines with J gene TRBJ2-3, with D perhaps TRBD1 (6 bases). Germline V CDR1 and CDR2: LNHDA, SQIVND (reference sequence). The CDR3 is 14 amino acids. Trimming cost V 3 bases and J 4 bases, with 11 bases left between them. The CDR3 DNA reads as TGTGCCAGTAGTATGGGCAGGGGAGCAGATACGCAGTATTTT. Translated: CASSMGRGADTQYF.

The V call is TRBV7-9, the J call TRBJ2-5; TRBD1 aligns across 9 bases. Near its end, the DNA agrees better with TRBJ2-7, so the J call may be wrong. The germline gives CDR1 SEHNR, CDR2 FQNEAQ (reference sequence). This CDR3 contains 14 residues. As DNA, the CDR3 is TGTGCCAGCAGCCTCCGGACAGGGGCCTACGAGCAGTACTTC. Protein sequence: CASSLRTGAYEQYF.

The chain links TRBV20-1 to TRBJ2-7; 11 bases align to TRBD1. Losses at the gene ends were 5 bases for V and 4 bases for J; bases not matched to a gene: 10. Per germline, CDR1 DFQATT and CDR2 SNEGSKA (reference sequence). This CDR3 comprises 15 residues. The CDR3, as DNA: TGCAGTGCTCCACCCTCGGACAGGGGGCTATACGAGCAGTACTTC. Translation: CSAPPSDRGLYEQYF.

The chain has TRBV12-3 or TRBV12-4 and TRBJ2-3; no firm D call. Trimming stripped 5 bases from V and 2 bases from J, with 11 bases between. The CDR3 has 14 amino acids. In DNA, the CDR3 is TGTGCCAGCAGTCTTCGGCAGCCCACAGATACGCAGTATTTT. This encodes CASSLRQPTDTQYF.

The chain recombines TRBV28 with TRBJ2-1, with 9 bases aligning to TRBD2. J was trimmed by 8 bases and V by 8 bases; bases with no gene match: 10. This CDR3 spans 14 amino acids. Germline lookup yields CDR1 MDHEN and CDR2 SYDVKM. CDR3 sequence: CASQAGTSNHEQFF. The CDR3 nucleotides read TGTGCCAGCCAGGCCGGGACTAGCAACCATGAGCAGTTCTTC.

The chain uses TRBV20-1 and TRBJ1-4, with 9 bases fitting TRBD1. With 6 bases clipped from V and 7 bases from J, the junction kept 6 bases outside the gene matches. The V gene's germline CDR1 is DFQATT and CDR2 SNEGSKA (reference sequence). The CDR3 runs 13 residues. The CDR3 sequence: CSAPGQGGEKLFF. For the CDR3, the DNA is TGCAGTGCCCCGGGACAGGGCGGTGAAAAACTGTTTTTT.

The CDR3 sequence is CASSSGLAGAGDTQYF. Written as DNA, the CDR3 is TGTGCCAGCAGCTCAGGACTAGCGGGAGCGGGAGATACGCAGTATTTT. This sequence joins TRBV5-5 and TRBJ2-3; 13 bases fit TRBD2. The germline CDR1 and CDR2 sequences are SGHKS and YYEKEE (reference sequence). Trimming at V came to 3 bases and at J to 5 bases, leaving 6 bases not matched to a gene. The length of the CDR3 is 16 residues. The variable domain in full, with the rest retrieved from reference TRBV5-5 and TRBJ2-3, is DAGVTQSPTHLIKTRGQQVTLRCSPISGHKSVSWYQQVLGQGPQFIFQYYEKEERGRGNFPDRFSARQFPNYSSELNVNALLLGDSALYLCASSSGLAGAGDTQYFGPGTRLTVL.

This clonotype has more than one count but fewer than ten. This chain joins TRBV28 and TRBJ2-5, with 7 bases aligning to TRBD1. The length of the CDR3 is 17 residues. The trim removed 4 bases at V and 1 base at J, leaving 12 bases unmatched. Germline CDR1 MDHEN, CDR2 SYDVKM. CDR3 nucleotides: TGTGCCAGCAGTTCGTCAGGGACAGCAAAATTCCAAGAGACCCAGTACTTC. Its protein product is CASSSSGTAKFQETQYF.

This clonotype was seen more than once but under ten times. The chain recombines TRBV14 with TRBJ2-7, with 9 bases that match TRBD1. This CDR3 has 16 amino acids. Losses at the gene ends were 0 bases for V and 2 bases for J; bases not matched to a gene: 5. Germline V lookup: CDR1 SGHDN, CDR2 FVKESK. CDR3 sequence: CASSQDFGTGTYEQYF. Here the CDR3 DNA reads TGTGCCAGCAGCCAAGATTTTGGGACAGGGACCTACGAGCAGTACTTC.

This clonotype appeared a few times. The chain recombines TRBV5-1 with TRBJ2-1; 14 bases are shared with TRBD2. CDR3 length: 15 amino acids. Germline-derived CDR1 and CDR2 are SGHRS and YFSETQ. Trimming at V came to 3 bases and at J to 8 bases, leaving 4 bases not matched to a gene. The CDR3 is CASSYRLAGGDEQFF. The CDR3 coding sequence is TGCGCCAGCAGCTATAGACTAGCGGGAGGGGATGAGCAGTTCTTC.

This clonotype has more than one count but fewer than ten. The chain links TRBV28 to TRBJ2-5; D might be TRBD2 (6 bases). The J call is in doubt because the DNA end fits TRBJ2-7 better. The CDR3 has 12 residues. Germline V gives CDR1 MDHEN, CDR2 SYDVKM. Here the CDR3 DNA reads TGTGCCAGCAGGGACTATCAGTACGAGCAGTACTTC. It specifies CASRDYQYEQYF.

This chain connects TRBV15 to TRBJ1-6, with D hard to call. This CDR3 comprises 17 residues. Trimming shortened V by 0 bases and J by 7 bases, and 16 bases separated the two germline ends. Germline V gene lookup returns CDR1 LNHNV and CDR2 YYDKDF (reference sequence). The CDR3 region is CATSRDPGQVLNSPLHF. As DNA, the CDR3 is TGTGCCACCAGCAGAGACCCCGGCCAGGTACTAAATTCACCCCTCCACTTT.

This clonotype was seen only a few times. The chain links TRBV5-1 to TRBJ2-1, with TRBD1 as a possible D gene (6 bases). CDR1 is SGHRS and CDR2 is YFSETQ in the germline V gene. This CDR3 is 16 amino acids long. The V gene lost 0 bases and the J gene lost 0 bases, with 10 bases spanning the gap. CDR3 in DNA: TGCGCCAGCAGCTTGGGCGGACAGCTCTCCTACAATGAGCAGTTCTTC. It codes for CASSLGGQLSYNEQFF.

The chain links TRBV9 to TRBJ2-3; 10 bases fit TRBD2. V dropped 4 bases and J dropped 4; count of bases not matched to a gene: 6. Germline assignment: CDR1 SGDLS and CDR2 YYNGEE. This CDR3 has 15 amino acids. CDR3: CASSPSGSFADTQYF. The DNA of the CDR3 is TGTGCCAGCAGCCCTAGCGGGAGCTTTGCAGATACGCAGTATTTT.

Here the CDR3 reads CASSSYRDYETQYF. CDR3 bases: TGTGCCAGCAGCTCATACAGGGACTATGAGACCCAGTACTTC. This chain joins TRBV7-9 and TRBJ2-5, with a weak D call TRBD2 (7 bases). Germline CDR1 and CDR2: SEHNR and FQNEAQ (reference sequence). The germline V and J ends were trimmed by 4 bases and 5 bases, with 14 bases remaining between them. The CDR3 has 14 residues.

The chain is built from TRBV10-3 and TRBJ2-5, with 9 bases that match TRBD1. The last part of the DNA fits TRBJ2-7 better; the J call may be wrong. This CDR3 has 14 residues. The germline CDR1 and CDR2 sequences are ENHRY and SYGVKD. Here the CDR3 DNA reads TGTGCCATCACACAATCCGGACAGGGGATCGAGCAGTACTTC. As protein: CAITQSGQGIEQYF.